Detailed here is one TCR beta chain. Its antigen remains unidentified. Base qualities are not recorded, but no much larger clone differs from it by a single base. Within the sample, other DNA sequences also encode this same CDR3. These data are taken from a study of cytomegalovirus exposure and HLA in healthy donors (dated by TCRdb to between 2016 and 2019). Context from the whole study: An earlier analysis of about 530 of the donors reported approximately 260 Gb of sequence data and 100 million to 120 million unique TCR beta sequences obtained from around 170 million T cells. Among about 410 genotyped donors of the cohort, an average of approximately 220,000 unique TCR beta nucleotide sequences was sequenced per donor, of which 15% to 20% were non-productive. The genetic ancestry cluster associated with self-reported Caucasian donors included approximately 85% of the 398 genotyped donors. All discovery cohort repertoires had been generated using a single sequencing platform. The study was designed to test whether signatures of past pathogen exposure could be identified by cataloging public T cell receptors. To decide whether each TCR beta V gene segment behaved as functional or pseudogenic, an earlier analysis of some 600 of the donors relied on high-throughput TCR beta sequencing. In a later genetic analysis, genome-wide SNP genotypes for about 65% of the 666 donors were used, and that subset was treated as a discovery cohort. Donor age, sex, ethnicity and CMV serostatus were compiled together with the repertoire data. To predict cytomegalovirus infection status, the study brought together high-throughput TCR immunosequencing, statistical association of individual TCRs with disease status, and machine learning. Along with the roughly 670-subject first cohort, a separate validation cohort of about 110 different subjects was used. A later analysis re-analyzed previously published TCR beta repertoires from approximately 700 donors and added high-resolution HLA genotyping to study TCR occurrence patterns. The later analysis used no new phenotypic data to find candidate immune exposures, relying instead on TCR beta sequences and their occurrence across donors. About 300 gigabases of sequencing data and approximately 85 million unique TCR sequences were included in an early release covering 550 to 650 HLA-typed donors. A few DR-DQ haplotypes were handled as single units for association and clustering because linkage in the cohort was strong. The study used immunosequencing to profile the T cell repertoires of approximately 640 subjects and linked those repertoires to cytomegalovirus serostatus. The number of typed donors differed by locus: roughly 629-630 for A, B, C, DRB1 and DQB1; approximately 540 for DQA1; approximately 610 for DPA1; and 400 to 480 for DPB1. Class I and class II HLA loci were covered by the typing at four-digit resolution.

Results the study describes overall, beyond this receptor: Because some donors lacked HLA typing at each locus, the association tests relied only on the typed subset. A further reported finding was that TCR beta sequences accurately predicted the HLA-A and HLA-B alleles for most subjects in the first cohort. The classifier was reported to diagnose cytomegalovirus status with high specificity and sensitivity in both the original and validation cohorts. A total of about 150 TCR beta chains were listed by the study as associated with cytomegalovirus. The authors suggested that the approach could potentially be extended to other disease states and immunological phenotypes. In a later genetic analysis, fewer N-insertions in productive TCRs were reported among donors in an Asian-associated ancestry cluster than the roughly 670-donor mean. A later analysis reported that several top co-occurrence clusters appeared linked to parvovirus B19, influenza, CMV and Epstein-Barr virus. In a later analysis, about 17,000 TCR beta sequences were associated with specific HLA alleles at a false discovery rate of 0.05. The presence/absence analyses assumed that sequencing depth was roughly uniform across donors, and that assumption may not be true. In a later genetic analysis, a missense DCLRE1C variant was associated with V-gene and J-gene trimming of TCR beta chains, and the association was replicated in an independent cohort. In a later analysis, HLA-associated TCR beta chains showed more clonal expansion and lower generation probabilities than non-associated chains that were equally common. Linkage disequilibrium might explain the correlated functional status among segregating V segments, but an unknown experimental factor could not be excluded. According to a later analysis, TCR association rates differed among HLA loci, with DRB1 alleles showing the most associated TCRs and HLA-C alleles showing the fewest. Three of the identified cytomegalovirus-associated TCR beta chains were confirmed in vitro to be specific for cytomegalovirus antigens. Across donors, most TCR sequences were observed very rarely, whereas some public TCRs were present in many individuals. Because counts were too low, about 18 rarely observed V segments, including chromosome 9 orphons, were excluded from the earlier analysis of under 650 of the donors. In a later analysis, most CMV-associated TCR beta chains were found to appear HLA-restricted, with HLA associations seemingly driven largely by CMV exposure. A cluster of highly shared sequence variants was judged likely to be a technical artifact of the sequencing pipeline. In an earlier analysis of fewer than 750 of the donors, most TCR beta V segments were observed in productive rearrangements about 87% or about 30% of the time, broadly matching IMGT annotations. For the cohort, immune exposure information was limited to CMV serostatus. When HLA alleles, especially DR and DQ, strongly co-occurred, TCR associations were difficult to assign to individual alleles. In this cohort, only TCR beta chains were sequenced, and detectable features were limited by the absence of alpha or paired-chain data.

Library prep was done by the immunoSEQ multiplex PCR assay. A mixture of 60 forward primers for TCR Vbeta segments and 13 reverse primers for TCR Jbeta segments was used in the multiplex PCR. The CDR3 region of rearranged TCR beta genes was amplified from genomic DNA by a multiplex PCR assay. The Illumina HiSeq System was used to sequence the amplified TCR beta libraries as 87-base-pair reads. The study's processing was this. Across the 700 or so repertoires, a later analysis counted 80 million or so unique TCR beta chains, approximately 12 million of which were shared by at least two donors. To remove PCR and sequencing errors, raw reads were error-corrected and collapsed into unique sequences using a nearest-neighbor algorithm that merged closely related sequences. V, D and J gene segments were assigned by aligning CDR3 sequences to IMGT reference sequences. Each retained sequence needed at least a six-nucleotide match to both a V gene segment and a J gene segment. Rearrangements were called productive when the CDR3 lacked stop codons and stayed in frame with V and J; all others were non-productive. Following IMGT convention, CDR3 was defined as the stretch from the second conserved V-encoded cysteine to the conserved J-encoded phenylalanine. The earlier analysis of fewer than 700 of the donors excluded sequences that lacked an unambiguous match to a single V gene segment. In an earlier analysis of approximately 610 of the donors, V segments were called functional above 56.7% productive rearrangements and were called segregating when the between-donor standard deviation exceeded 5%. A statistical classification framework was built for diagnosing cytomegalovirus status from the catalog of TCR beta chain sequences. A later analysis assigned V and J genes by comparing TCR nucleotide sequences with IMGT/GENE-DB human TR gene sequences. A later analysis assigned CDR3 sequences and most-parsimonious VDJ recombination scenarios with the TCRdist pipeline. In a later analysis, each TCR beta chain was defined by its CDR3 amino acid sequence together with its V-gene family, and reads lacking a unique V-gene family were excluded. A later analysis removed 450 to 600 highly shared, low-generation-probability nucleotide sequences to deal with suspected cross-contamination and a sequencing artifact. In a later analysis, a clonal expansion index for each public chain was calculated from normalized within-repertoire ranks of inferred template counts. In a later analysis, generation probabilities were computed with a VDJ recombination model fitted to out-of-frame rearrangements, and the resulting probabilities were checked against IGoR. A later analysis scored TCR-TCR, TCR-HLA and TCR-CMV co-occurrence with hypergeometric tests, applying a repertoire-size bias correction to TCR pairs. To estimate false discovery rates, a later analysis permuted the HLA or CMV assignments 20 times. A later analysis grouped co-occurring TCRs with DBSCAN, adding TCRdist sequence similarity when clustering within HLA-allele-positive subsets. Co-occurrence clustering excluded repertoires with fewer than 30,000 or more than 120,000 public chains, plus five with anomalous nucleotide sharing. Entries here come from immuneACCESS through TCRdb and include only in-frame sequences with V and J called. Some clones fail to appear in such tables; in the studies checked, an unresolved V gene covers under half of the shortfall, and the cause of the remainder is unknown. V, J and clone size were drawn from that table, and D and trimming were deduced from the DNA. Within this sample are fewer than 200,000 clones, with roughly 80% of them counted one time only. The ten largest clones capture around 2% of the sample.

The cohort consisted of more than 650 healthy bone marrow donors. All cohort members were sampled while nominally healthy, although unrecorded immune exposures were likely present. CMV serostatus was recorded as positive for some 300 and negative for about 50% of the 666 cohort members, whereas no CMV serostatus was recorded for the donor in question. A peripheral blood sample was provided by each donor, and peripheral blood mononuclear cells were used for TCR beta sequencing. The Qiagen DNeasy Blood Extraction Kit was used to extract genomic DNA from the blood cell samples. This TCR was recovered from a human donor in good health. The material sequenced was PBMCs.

The sequenced DNA: TGTGCCAGCAGCTTATCGTCTTACGAGCAGTACTTC. It codes for CASSLSSYEQYF. The rearranged segments are TRBV7-2 and TRBJ2-7, with an unclear D gene assignment. The trim is 2 bases for V and 4 bases for J, with a gap of 6 bases between the germline ends. CDR1 SGHTA and CDR2 FQGNSA were looked up in the germline V gene. The CDR3 starts with the cysteine, ends with the phenylalanine, and has 12 residues. The kept DNA is CDR3 alone, 36 bases in frame from the first base.